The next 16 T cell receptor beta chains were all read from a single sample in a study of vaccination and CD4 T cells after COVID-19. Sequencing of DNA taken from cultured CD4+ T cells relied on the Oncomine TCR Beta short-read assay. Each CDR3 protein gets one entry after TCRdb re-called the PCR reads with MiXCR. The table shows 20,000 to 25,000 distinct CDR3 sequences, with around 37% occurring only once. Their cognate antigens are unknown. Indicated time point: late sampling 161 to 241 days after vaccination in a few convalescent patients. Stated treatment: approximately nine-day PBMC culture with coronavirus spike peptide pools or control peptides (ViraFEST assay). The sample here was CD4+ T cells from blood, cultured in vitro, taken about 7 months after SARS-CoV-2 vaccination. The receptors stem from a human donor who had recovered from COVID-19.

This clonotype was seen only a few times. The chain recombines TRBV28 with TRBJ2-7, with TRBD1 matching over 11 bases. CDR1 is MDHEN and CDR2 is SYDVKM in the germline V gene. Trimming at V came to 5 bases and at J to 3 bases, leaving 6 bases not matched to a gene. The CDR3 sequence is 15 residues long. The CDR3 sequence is CASSGPGTGGYEQYF. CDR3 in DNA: TGTGCCAGCAGTGGGCCCGGGACAGGGGGCTACGAGCAGTACTTC.

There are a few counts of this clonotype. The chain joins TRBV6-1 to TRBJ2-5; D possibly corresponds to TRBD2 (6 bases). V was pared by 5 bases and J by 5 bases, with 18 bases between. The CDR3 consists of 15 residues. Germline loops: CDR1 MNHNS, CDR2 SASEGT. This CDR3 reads CASSPSLRDFETQYF. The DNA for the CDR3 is TGTGCCAGCAGTCCGTCCCTCCGGGACTTTGAGACCCAGTACTTC.

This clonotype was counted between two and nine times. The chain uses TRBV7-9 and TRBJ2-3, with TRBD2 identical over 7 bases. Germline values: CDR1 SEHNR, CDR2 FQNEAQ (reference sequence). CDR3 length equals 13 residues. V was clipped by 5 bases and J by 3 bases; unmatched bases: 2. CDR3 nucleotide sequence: TGTGCCAGCAGCCCAGCGGGGACAGATACGCAGTATTTT. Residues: CASSPAGTDTQYF.

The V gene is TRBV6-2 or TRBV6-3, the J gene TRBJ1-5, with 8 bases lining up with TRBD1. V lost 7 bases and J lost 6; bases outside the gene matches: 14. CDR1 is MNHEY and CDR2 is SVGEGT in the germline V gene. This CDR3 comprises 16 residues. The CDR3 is CASTSSTGESGQPQHF. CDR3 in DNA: TGTGCCAGCACCTCATCGACAGGGGAATCGGGTCAGCCCCAGCATTTT.

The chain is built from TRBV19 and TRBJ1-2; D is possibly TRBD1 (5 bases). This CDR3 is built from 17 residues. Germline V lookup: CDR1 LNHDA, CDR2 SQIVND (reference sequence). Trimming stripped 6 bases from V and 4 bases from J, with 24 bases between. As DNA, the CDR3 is TGTGCCAGTAGGACCCGGGGTCGCAGGGCCTCCAGCTATGGCTACACCTTC. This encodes CASRTRGRRASSYGYTF.

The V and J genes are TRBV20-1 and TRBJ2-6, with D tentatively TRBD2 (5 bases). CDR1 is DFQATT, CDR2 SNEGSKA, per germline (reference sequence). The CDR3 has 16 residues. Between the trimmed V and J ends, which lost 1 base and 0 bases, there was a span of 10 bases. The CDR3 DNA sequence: TGCAGTGCTAGAGGTAACAGCGGCTCTGGGGCCAACGTCCTGACTTTC. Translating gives CSARGNSGSGANVLTF.

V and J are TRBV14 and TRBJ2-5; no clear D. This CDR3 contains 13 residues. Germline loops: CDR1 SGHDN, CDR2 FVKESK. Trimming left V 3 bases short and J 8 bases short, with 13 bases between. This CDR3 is CASSQAGWNTQYF. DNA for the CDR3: TGTGCCAGCAGCCAGGCCGGCTGGAACACCCAGTACTTC.

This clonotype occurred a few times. CDR3 residues: CASSMQPNTEAFF. As DNA, the CDR3 is TGTGCCAGCAGCATGCAACCAAACACTGAAGCTTTCTTT. The chain links TRBV7-3 to TRBJ1-1, with unresolved D. V was clipped by 5 bases and J by 2 bases, with 9 bases between them. The CDR3 extends over 13 amino acids. CDR1 is SGHTA, CDR2 FQGTGA, per germline.

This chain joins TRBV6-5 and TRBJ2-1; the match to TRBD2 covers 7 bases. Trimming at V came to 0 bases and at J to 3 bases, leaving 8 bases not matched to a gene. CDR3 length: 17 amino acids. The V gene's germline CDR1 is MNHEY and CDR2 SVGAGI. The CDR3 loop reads CASSYSLGGSSYNEQFF. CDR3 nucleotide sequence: TGTGCCAGCAGTTACTCTCTAGGCGGGAGTAGCTACAATGAGCAGTTCTTC.

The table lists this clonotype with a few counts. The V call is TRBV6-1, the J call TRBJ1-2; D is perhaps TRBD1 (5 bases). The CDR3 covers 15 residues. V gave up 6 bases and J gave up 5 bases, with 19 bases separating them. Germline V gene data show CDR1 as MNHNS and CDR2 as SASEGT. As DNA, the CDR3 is TGTGCCAGCAGATGGAGGAGTGACAGAGCTTATGGCTACACCTTC. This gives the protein CASRWRSDRAYGYTF.

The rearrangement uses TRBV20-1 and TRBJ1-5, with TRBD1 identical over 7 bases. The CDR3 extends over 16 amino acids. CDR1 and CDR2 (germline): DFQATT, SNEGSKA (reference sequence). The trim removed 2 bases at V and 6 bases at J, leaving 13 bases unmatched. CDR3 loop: CSARPTTGRRGQPQHF. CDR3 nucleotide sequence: TGCAGTGCTAGACCAACGACAGGGAGAAGGGGTCAGCCCCAGCATTTT.

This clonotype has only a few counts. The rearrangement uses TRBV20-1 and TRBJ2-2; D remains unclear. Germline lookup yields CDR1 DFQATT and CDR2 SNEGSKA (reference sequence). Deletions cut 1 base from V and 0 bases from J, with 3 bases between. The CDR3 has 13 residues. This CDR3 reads CSARVANTGELFF. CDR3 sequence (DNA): TGCAGTGCTAGAGTAGCGAACACCGGGGAGCTGTTTTTT.

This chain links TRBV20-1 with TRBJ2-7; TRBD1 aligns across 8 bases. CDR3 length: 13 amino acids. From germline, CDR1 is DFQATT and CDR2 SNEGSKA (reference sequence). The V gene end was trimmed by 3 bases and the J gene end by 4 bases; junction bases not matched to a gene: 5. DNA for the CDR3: TGCAGTGCTAGGACAGGGGCACGGTACGAGCAGTACTTC. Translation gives CSARTGARYEQYF.

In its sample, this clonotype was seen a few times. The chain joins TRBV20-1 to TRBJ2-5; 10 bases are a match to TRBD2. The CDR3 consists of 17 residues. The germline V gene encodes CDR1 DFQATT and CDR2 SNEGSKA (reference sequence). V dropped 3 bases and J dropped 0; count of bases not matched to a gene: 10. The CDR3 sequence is CSASLSSGSGYQETQYF. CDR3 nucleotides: TGCAGTGCTAGTCTGTCTAGCGGGAGCGGGTACCAAGAGACCCAGTACTTC.

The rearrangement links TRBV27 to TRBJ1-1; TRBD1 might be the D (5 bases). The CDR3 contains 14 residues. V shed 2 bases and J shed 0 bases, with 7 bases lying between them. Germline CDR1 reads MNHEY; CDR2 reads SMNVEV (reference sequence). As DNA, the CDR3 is TGTGCCAGCAGTTTACAGGGAATGAACACTGAAGCTTTCTTT. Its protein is CASSLQGMNTEAFF.

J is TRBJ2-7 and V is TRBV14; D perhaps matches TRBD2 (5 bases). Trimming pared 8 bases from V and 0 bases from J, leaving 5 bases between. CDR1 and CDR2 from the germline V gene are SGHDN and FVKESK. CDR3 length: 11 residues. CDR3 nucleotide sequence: TGTGCCAGCGGGAGCTCCTACGAGCAGTACTTC. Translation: CASGSSYEQYF.